This T cell receptor beta chain stems from a study of PD-1 blockade in classical Hodgkin lymphoma. Study as a whole: Every 2 weeks, patients had 3 mg/kg nivolumab intravenously.

The time point denotes: cycle 4 day 1 (C4D1), after 6 weeks of nivolumab. The patients all showed relapse after autologous stem cell transplantation, while their brentuximab vedotin exposure varied. Progressive disease, partial response or complete response was each patient's best response. Whole-study findings and limits: Newly diagnosed patients were reported to start with lower TCR diversity than healthy donors. Compared with baseline, CD4+ but not CD8+ TCR diversity had risen significantly by C4D1.

Using immunoSEQ multiplex PCR, the repertoire was profiled, and TCRdb retains in-frame clones only, with some absent. The repertoire includes over 85,000 clones, 90% of them detected once, and around 3% sits in the top ten. The CDR3 is 14 amino acids. CDR1 is SQVTM, CDR2 ANQGSEA, per germline. J lost 5 bases, V lost 6 bases, and 5 bases had no gene match. For this clone: Antigen: not known.

The clonotype was recovered from a human donor with classical Hodgkin lymphoma. This specimen consisted of peripheral blood mononuclear cells (PBMCs), obtained before the fourth cycle of nivolumab. The chain employs TRBV29-1 and TRBJ2-4; 12 bases match TRBD2. CDR3 nucleotide sequence: TGCAGCGTAGCTAGCGGGGGGGCCGAAAACATTCAGTACTTC. Its translation is CSVASGGAENIQYF.